The text below deals with one TCR beta chain. The sample is drawn from a study of cytomegalovirus exposure and HLA in healthy donors. PCR primers comprised 60 Vbeta and 13 Jbeta primers. Clones were read by immunoSEQ multiplex PCR, and TCRdb kept only the in-frame ones, dropping some. Its listing shows around 76,000 clones. Germline loops: CDR1 MNHNS, CDR2 SASEGT. V was trimmed by 3 bases and J by 8 bases, leaving 7 bases between them. CDR3 size: 12 residues. The rearrangement joins TRBV6-1 to TRBJ1-4; D remains ambiguous. The sequencing sample was made of PBMCs. The receptor's source is a woman aged 60-75 years in good health and CMV-seronegative. CDR3 amino acids: CASSETGEKLFF. The CDR3 nucleotides read TGTGCCAGCAGTGAGACGGGAGAAAAACTGTTTTTT.